These T cell receptor beta chains were read from a single sample in a study of CD8 T cells in ankylosing spondylitis. MiXCR, applied by TCRdb to the 5' RACE reads, yields one record per CDR3 protein. The sample includes about 150,000 distinct CDR3 sequences, 40% to 50% of them seen just once. Sample: synovial fluid, either unsorted or a sorted T cell fraction (not recorded which). These TCRs come from a male donor with ankylosing spondylitis. Each CDR3 is given with its conserved first and last residue. The D gene is left open where the match is weak. Where a row states a size, it is once, few, many or the class of an expanded clone; other rows omit it.

V gene,J gene,clone size,D gene,CDR3 DNA,CDR3 protein
TRBV20-1,TRBJ2-1,many,TRBD1,TGCAGTGCTAGAGACCCGGGACAGGGGAACAATGAGCAGTTCTTC,CSARDPGQGNNEQFF
TRBV13,TRBJ1-4,many,NA,TGTGCCAGCAGCGACGGGGAAGGAACTAATGAAAAACTGTTTTTT,CASSDGEGTNEKLFF
TRBV6-1,TRBJ1-6,once,NA,TGTGCCAGCAGTGATTACGGCGGGTCGGACCTCCACTTT,CASSDYGGSDLHF
TRBV4-1,TRBJ2-7,NA,TRBD2,TGCGCCAGCAGCTATGGGACTAGCGGGAGAACCGAGCAGTACTTC,CASSYGTSGRTEQYF
TRBV7-9,TRBJ1-1,NA,NA,TGTGCCAGCAGCTTACTCAGGGACACTGAAGCTTTCTTT,CASSLLRDTEAFF
TRBV6-1,TRBJ2-7,many,TRBD2,TGTGCCAGCAGTCCCGGGGTAGCGGGGTACGAGCAGTACTTC,CASSPGVAGYEQYF
TRBV4-3,TRBJ2-6,many,NA,TGCGCCAGCAGCCATAAAAGGGATGGGGCCAACGTCCTGACTTTC,CASSHKRDGANVLTF
TRBV28,TRBJ2-3,NA,TRBD2,TGTGCCAGCAGTGTCCTAGCGGGAGACAGGGATACGCAGTATTTT,CASSVLAGDRDTQYF
TRBV20-1,TRBJ2-3,NA,NA,TGCAGTGCTAGGCCCCCTTTTTCAGATACGCAGTATTTT,CSARPPFSDTQYF
TRBV4-2,TRBJ2-7,NA,TRBD1,TGTGCCAGCAGCCAGCAGGACAGGGGGCCACCCTACGAGCAGTACTTC,CASSQQDRGPPYEQYF
TRBV4-1,TRBJ1-5,NA,NA,TGCGCCAGCAGCCAAGGCCCCGGGACCTTCGTCCAGCCCCAGCATTTT,CASSQGPGTFVQPQHF
TRBV12-3/TRBV12-4,TRBJ2-1,few,NA,TGTGCCAGCAGTTTCCCAGTTGGTGAGCAGTTCTTC,CASSFPVGEQFF
TRBV7-3,TRBJ2-2,NA,TRBD2,TGTGCCAGCAGCTTAACTTGGACTAGCGGGAGGCCTAGGACCGGGGAGCTGTTTTTT,CASSLTWTSGRPRTGELFF
TRBV6-5,TRBJ1-1,NA,NA,TGTGCCAGCAGTTACTCTCACACGGGGGGCACTGAAGCTTTCTTT,CASSYSHTGGTEAFF
TRBV6-2/TRBV6-3,TRBJ1-1,NA,NA,TGTGCCAGCAGTTACGTACAGCCTTTGTGGAACACTGAAGCTTTCTTT,CASSYVQPLWNTEAFF
TRBV20-1,TRBJ1-4,NA,TRBD1,TGCAGTGCTAACGGGGACAGCCTCAATGAAAAACTGTTTTTT,CSANGDSLNEKLFF
TRBV13,TRBJ1-1,NA,NA,TGTGCCAGCAGCTTGATGTTGGAGATGTTGAACACTGAAGCTTTCTTT,CASSLMLEMLNTEAFF
TRBV10-3,TRBJ2-7,NA,NA,TGTGCCATCAGCCTTACAGGGACTGGTGTTTACGAGCAGTACTTC,CAISLTGTGVYEQYF
TRBV6-1,TRBJ1-1,NA,NA,TGTGCCAGCAGTGAAGAGGGGGGGGTGGCTGAAGCTTTCTTT,CASSEEGGVAEAFF
TRBV10-2,TRBJ2-7,NA,TRBD1,TGCGCCAGCATTGGACAGGAGAGCTCCTACGAGCAGTACTTC,CASIGQESSYEQYF
TRBV12-3/TRBV12-4,TRBJ2-2,few,TRBD1,TGTGCCAGCAGTCCCCACGGGACAGGGGGGGAGCTGTTTTTT,CASSPHGTGGELFF
TRBV9,TRBJ2-3,many,NA,TGTGCCAGCAGCGTAGGGCGGGGCACAGATACGCAGTATTTT,CASSVGRGTDTQYF
TRBV4-2,TRBJ2-3,few,TRBD2,TGTGCCAGCAGCTTTCGGACTAGCGGCGATACGCAGTATTTT,CASSFRTSGDTQYF
TRBV7-8,TRBJ1-1,NA,NA,TGTGCCAGCAGCGTCGGCGGGATTAACACTGAAGCTTTCTTT,CASSVGGINTEAFF
TRBV4-2,TRBJ1-3,NA,NA,TGTGCCAGCAGCCAACTGAGCTTTTTGGACACCATATATTTT,CASSQLSFLDTIYF
TRBV12-3/TRBV12-4,TRBJ2-5,few,NA,TGTGCCAGCAGTTTCGGCCTCCAAGAGACCCAGTACTTC,CASSFGLQETQYF
TRBV7-9,TRBJ2-7,NA,NA,TGTGCCAGCAGCTTAGTCGGAAAGGGACTGGGGTCCTACGAGCAGTACTTC,CASSLVGKGLGSYEQYF
TRBV4-1,TRBJ1-1,NA,TRBD1,TGCGCCAGCAGCCAAGGTATAGGGGGCTTTGAAGCTTTCTTT,CASSQGIGGFEAFF
TRBV18,TRBJ2-4,NA,NA,TGTGCCAGCTCACCGCCCCCCCTTCCATGGGACATTCAGTACTTC,CASSPPPLPWDIQYF
TRBV29-1,TRBJ2-1,NA,TRBD2,TGCAGCGTTGAAGATCGAGCGGGGGCCCCCTTCGCCGAGCAGTTCTTC,CSVEDRAGAPFAEQFF
TRBV4-1,TRBJ2-7,few,NA,TGCGCCAGCAGCCAAGATCAAGGGGGTCCCGAGCAGTACTTC,CASSQDQGGPEQYF
TRBV27,TRBJ2-5,NA,NA,TGTGCCAGCAGTTTACAGAGACCACAAGAGACCCAGTACTTC,CASSLQRPQETQYF
TRBV7-8,TRBJ2-7,once,NA,TGTGCCAGCAGCTTTTCACCGGAATTAGGGACCCAGTACGAGCAGTACTTC,CASSFSPELGTQYEQYF
TRBV10-3,TRBJ2-5,NA,NA,TGTGCCATCAGTGAGGCGTCGGGGGTGACCCAGTACTTC,CAISEASGVTQYF
TRBV18,TRBJ2-7,NA,TRBD1,TGTGCCAGCTCAATGGCCGGGACAGGGGGCTACGAGCAGTACTTC,CASSMAGTGGYEQYF
TRBV5-5,TRBJ2-1,once,NA,TGTGCCAGCCAGATATACAATGAGCAGTTCTTC,CASQIYNEQFF
TRBV12-3/TRBV12-4,TRBJ2-7,many,NA,TGTGCCAGCAGTAGAGAAAGGGTCCGGAAATCCTTC,CASSRERVRKSF
TRBV3-1,TRBJ2-7,NA,NA,TGTGCCAGCAGCCAAGATTATCTAGTCCGCTCCTACGAGCAGTACTTC,CASSQDYLVRSYEQYF
TRBV19,TRBJ1-1,NA,NA,TGTGCCAGTTCCGTGGCAGACCTAAACATGAACACTGAAGCTTTCTTT,CASSVADLNMNTEAFF
TRBV11-2,TRBJ2-1,few,NA,TGTGCCAGCAGCTTAGGGACCACTCTCCCGCAGTTCTTC,CASSLGTTLPQFF
TRBV28,TRBJ2-7,NA,TRBD1,TGTGCCAGCAGTTCCACAGGGGGATCCTACGAGCAGTACTTC,CASSSTGGSYEQYF
TRBV20-1,TRBJ2-5,NA,NA,TGCAGTGCTAGAGATATTCGGGGGAGGGAGACCCAGTACTTC,CSARDIRGRETQYF
TRBV7-8,TRBJ1-2,NA,TRBD1,TGTGCCAGCAGCTTAGGCCGCACAGGGGGCAGTTTTCTCTATGGCTACACCTTC,CASSLGRTGGSFLYGYTF
TRBV7-9,TRBJ2-1,once,NA,TGTGCCAGCAGCTTAGCGCCAGGCTACAATGAGCAGTTCTTC,CASSLAPGYNEQFF
TRBV4-1,TRBJ2-7,NA,TRBD1,TGCGCCAGCAGCCCAGTGGGACAGGGTCGCCCCTACGAGCAGTACTTC,CASSPVGQGRPYEQYF
TRBV12-3/TRBV12-4,TRBJ2-5,few,NA,TGTGCCAGCAGTCCGACAGGTATTTTCCAAGAGACCCAGTACTTC,CASSPTGIFQETQYF
TRBV28,TRBJ1-2,once,NA,TGTGCCAGCAGCACCAATTGGGTCAGGGTGGACTATGGCTACACCTTC,CASSTNWVRVDYGYTF